The rows below give T cell receptor beta chains drawn from one sample of a study of technical replicates of blood from a handful of donors. The protocol was immunoSEQ multiplex PCR, while the TCRdb copy is restricted to in-frame clones and leaves out a portion. Of some 60,000 clones in the sample, 91% are singletons; the top ten hold about 3.8%. The specimen was PBMCs. These receptors were collected from a human donor in good health. Some clones in this sample may be carry-over from other donors' samples. Each CDR3 is given with its conserved first and last residue. The order of the fields is J gene, V gene, clone size, D gene, CDR3 DNA, CDR3 protein. D genes are given only for firm matches. Expanded clones are given a class, and other clones once, few, many or no size at all.

TRBJ2-7	TRBV6-5	NA	NA	TGTGCCAGCAGTTACTCGAGATTCACCCCCTACGAGCAGTACTTC	CASSYSRFTPYEQYF
TRBJ1-6	TRBV6-5	NA	NA	TGTGCCAGCCATCTGGGGGGACCGAATAATTCACCCCTCCACTTT	CASHLGGPNNSPLHF
TRBJ2-7	TRBV5-5	NA	NA	TGTGCCAGCAGCTTGTTCAGCTACGAGCAGTACTTC	CASSLFSYEQYF
TRBJ2-4	TRBV9	NA	NA	TGTGCCAGCAGCGACCCGGGCGGGATAAATGAAGGCATTCAGTACTTC	CASSDPGGINEGIQYF
TRBJ1-2	TRBV6-5	NA	NA	TGTGCCAGCAGTTACTCGGGGGGTGGCTATGGCTACACCTTC	CASSYSGGGYGYTF
TRBJ2-1	TRBV6-4	NA	TRBD2	TGTGCCAGCAGTGACTCGGCGGGAGGGGGGCTCAATGAGCAGTTCTTC	CASSDSAGGGLNEQFF
TRBJ2-2	TRBV25-1	NA	TRBD1	TGTGCCAGCTGTTCCGGGACAGGCTTCGCCGGGGAGCTGTTTTTT	CASCSGTGFAGELFF
TRBJ2-1	TRBV7-2	NA	NA	TGTGCCACCTCTACAGGGAGCTCCTACAATGAGCAGTTCTTC	CATSTGSSYNEQFF
TRBJ2-7	TRBV6-5	NA	TRBD2	TGTGCCAGCAGTTACTCGGGACTAGCGGGGGGATACGAGCAGTACTTC	CASSYSGLAGGYEQYF
TRBJ2-1	TRBV5-1	NA	TRBD2	TGCGCCAGCAGCTACCGGGTTGGGGCTGGGGGGGGCAATGAGCAGTTCTTC	CASSYRVGAGGGNEQFF
TRBJ1-3	TRBV11-2	NA	NA	TGTGCCAGCAACCCTCTTGGAGCAAGAGGTTCTGGAAACACCATATATTTT	CASNPLGARGSGNTIYF
TRBJ2-1	TRBV4-3	NA	TRBD2	TGCGCCAGCAGCCAAGATAGGAACGGGGGGGTTTACAATGAGCAGTTCTTC	CASSQDRNGGVYNEQFF
TRBJ1-5	TRBV7-9	NA	NA	TGTGCCAGCAGCTCCTCCTACGTCAATCAGCCCCAGCATTTT	CASSSSYVNQPQHF
TRBJ2-1	TRBV5-1	NA	TRBD1	TGCGCCAGCAGCTTGGAAGGGGGCGAATACAATGAGCAGTTCTTC	CASSLEGGEYNEQFF
TRBJ1-4	TRBV7-6	NA	NA	TGTGCCAGCAGCCCCTGGGAGGCAGGGACGGAAAAACTGTTTTTT	CASSPWEAGTEKLFF
TRBJ2-7	TRBV2	NA	TRBD1	TGTGCCAGCAACGATCCCGCCGACAGGGGCGACGAGCAGTACTTC	CASNDPADRGDEQYF
TRBJ2-2	TRBV5-4	NA	TRBD2	TGTGCCAGCAGCGACTGGACTAGCGGGGGGGGAAGGGCCGGGGAGCTGTTTTTT	CASSDWTSGGGRAGELFF
TRBJ2-5	TRBV5-4	once	NA	TGTGCCAGCAGCTTGGCCCAGGGTGAAGAGACCCAGTACTTC	CASSLAQGEETQYF
TRBJ2-3	TRBV10-3	NA	NA	TGTGCCACTAAAAGTATCGCAGGCCTAAGTTTTGCAACAGATACGCAGTATTTT	CATKSIAGLSFATDTQYF
TRBJ2-5	TRBV6-6	once	NA	TGTGCCACGATGTTCCAGGAGACCCAGTACTTC	CATMFQETQYF
TRBJ2-7	TRBV6-5	NA	NA	TGTGCCAGCACGGAGCCCGACTCCTACGAGCAGTACTTC	CASTEPDSYEQYF
TRBJ2-7	TRBV5-6	NA	NA	TGTGCCAGCAGCCTCCCGGGGCAGTACTTC	CASSLPGQYF
TRBJ2-5	TRBV7-9	NA	TRBD2	TGTGCCAGCAGCTTTTGGCTAGCGGGATCAGAGACCCAGTACTTC	CASSFWLAGSETQYF
TRBJ1-1	TRBV7-9	once	TRBD1	TGTGCCAGCCAATCGACAGGGGGCTGGAACACTGAAGCTTTCTTT	CASQSTGGWNTEAFF
TRBJ2-1	TRBV6-4	NA	NA	TGTGCCAGCAGCATGGAAGTTTCGGGCAATGAGCAGTTCTTC	CASSMEVSGNEQFF
TRBJ2-2	TRBV6-5	NA	TRBD1	TGTGCCAGCAGTTACTCGAGACAGGGCAGGGCCGGGGAGCTGTTTTTT	CASSYSRQGRAGELFF
TRBJ1-2	TRBV13	once	NA	TGTGCCAGCAGCCCACGGTCAACCCTCTTCGGCTACACCTTC	CASSPRSTLFGYTF
TRBJ2-3	TRBV6-1	NA	NA	TGTGCCAGCAGTACTCACTCAGATACGCAGTATTTT	CASSTHSDTQYF
TRBJ1-2	TRBV5-6	NA	TRBD1	TGTGCCAGCAGCTTGTCAGGGGGTGGCTATGGCTACACCTTC	CASSLSGGGYGYTF
TRBJ2-3	TRBV4-1	NA	TRBD1	TGCGCCAGCAGCCAGACAGGGCTGGAAGATACGCAGTATTTT	CASSQTGLEDTQYF
TRBJ2-1	TRBV5-4	NA	TRBD2	TGTGCCAGCAGCCAGCGTTCCGGGGGAGGGACCTACAATGAGCAGTTCTTC	CASSQRSGGGTYNEQFF
TRBJ2-5	TRBV14	once	NA	TGTGCCAGCAGCCAAACCAGGCTATTCTTCCAAGAGACCCAGTACTTC	CASSQTRLFFQETQYF
TRBJ2-7	TRBV7-9	NA	NA	TGTGCCAGCAGCCCACCCCTCGTACAGGGCGCCTACGAGCAGTACTTC	CASSPPLVQGAYEQYF
TRBJ2-1	TRBV7-9	NA	TRBD2	TGTGCCAGCAGTCTAGCGGGGTCCTACAATGAGCAGTTCTTC	CASSLAGSYNEQFF
TRBJ1-2	TRBV7-2	NA	TRBD1	TGTGCCAGCGGTGGACAGGCGATCTATGGCTACACCTTC	CASGGQAIYGYTF
TRBJ2-2	TRBV6-5	NA	TRBD2	TGTGCCAGCCGACTAGCGGGGGATACCGGGGAGCTGTTTTTT	CASRLAGDTGELFF
TRBJ2-7	TRBV11-3	NA	TRBD2	TGTGCCAGCAGTCGTAGGGGGGGACTAGCGGGTTTAAGCTCCTACGAGCAGTACTTC	CASSRRGGLAGLSSYEQYF
TRBJ2-7	TRBV21-1	NA	NA	TGTGCCAGCAGTGAGACTAGTCCCTCCTACGAGCAGTACTTC	CASSETSPSYEQYF
TRBJ1-2	TRBV5-1	NA	NA	TGCGCCAGCAGCTTGGCCCCGATCGGGGGGGGTGCTAACTATGGCTACACCTTC	CASSLAPIGGGANYGYTF
TRBJ2-1	TRBV5-4	NA	NA	TGTGCCAGCAGCAACCCGACAGGAAACAATGAGCAGTTCTTC	CASSNPTGNNEQFF
TRBJ1-2	TRBV29-1	NA	NA	TGCAGCGTTGGCCCGGGACTTAACTATGGCTACACCTTC	CSVGPGLNYGYTF
TRBJ2-3	TRBV5-1	NA	NA	TGCGCCAGCAGCGAGGGCCTCAGCACAGATACGCAGTATTTT	CASSEGLSTDTQYF
TRBJ2-2	TRBV29-1	NA	NA	TGCAGCGTTCCCGACTGGAACACCGGGGAGCTGTTTTTT	CSVPDWNTGELFF
TRBJ2-5	TRBV4-3	NA	NA	TGCGCCAGCAGCCCTGATTCGCGGTTCGGGGAGACCCAGTACTTC	CASSPDSRFGETQYF
TRBJ1-1	TRBV11-3	once	NA	TGTGCCAGCAGCTCTGCCCGGACAGAGAAAGCTTTCTTT	CASSSARTEKAFF
TRBJ2-5	TRBV5-4	NA	NA	TGTGCCAGCAGTGACACAGGGCCGACCCAAGAGACCCAGTACTTC	CASSDTGPTQETQYF
TRBJ1-2	TRBV5-4	NA	TRBD1	TGTGCCAGCAGCTTGAACAGGGGGTATGGCTACACCTTC	CASSLNRGYGYTF
TRBJ1-2	TRBV5-6	NA	TRBD1	TGTGCCAGCAGCTCCTACGGACAGGCTATCTATGGCTACACCTTC	CASSSYGQAIYGYTF
TRBJ2-7	TRBV30	NA	NA	TGTGCCTGGGGTGGCCGGGGGATCTACGAGCAGTACTTC	CAWGGRGIYEQYF
TRBJ1-2	TRBV9	few	TRBD1	TGTGCCAGCAGCGCCGGACAGGCGAAATTCTATGGCTACACCTTC	CASSAGQAKFYGYTF
TRBJ1-5	TRBV7-8	NA	NA	TGTGCCAGCAGCTTAGGTTCAGGGCTCAATCAGCCCCAGCATTTT	CASSLGSGLNQPQHF